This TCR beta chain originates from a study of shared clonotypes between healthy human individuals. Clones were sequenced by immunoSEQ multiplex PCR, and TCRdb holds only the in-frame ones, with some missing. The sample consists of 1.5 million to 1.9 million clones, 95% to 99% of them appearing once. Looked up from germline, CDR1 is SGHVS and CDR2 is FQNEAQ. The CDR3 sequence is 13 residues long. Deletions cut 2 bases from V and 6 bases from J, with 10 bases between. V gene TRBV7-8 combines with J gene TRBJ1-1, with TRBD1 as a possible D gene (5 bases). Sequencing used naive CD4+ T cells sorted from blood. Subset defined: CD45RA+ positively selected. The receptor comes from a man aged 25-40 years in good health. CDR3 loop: CASSLTDRPEAFF. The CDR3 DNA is TGTGCCAGCAGCTTAACAGACAGACCTGAAGCTTTCTTT. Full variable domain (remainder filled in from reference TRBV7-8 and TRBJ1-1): GAGVSQSPRYKVAKRGQDVALRCDPISGHVSLFWYQQALGQGPEFLTYFQNEAQLDKSGLPSDRFFAERPEGSVSTLKIQRTQQEDSAVYLCASSLTDRPEAFFGQGTRLTVV.